These 4 T cell receptor beta chains were sequenced from one sample in a study of T cells in Graves' hyperthyroidism and ophthalmopathy. RNA transcripts were the template for amplifying TCR beta CDR3 regions. HTBI primers were employed in a first-round RT-PCR of the TCR CDR3. TCRdb fed the multiplex PCR reads into MiXCR, producing one record per CDR3 protein. The sample lists 390,000 or so distinct CDR3 sequences; around 15% were seen once. The sequenced sample was blood. The receptors here all came from a man aged 18 to 29 with Graves' ophthalmopathy.

This clonotype was recorded many times. The V and J genes are TRBV2 and TRBJ2-1; 9 nucleotides line up with TRBD1. V was pared by 6 bases and J by 9 bases, with 15 bases of the junction left unmatched. The germline CDR1 and CDR2 sequences are SNHLY and FYNNEI. This CDR3 is built from 16 residues. CDR3 in amino acids: CASRPQGALGLPEQFF. The CDR3 DNA is TGTGCCAGCAGGCCACAGGGGGCTCTAGGGCTTCCTGAGCAGTTCTTC. The complete variable domain, with remaining parts taken from reference TRBV2 and TRBJ2-1, reads EPEVTQTPSHQVTQMGQEVILRCVPISNHLYFYWYRQILGQKVEFLVSFYNNEISEKSEIFDDQFSVERPDGSNFTLKIRSTKLEDSAMYFCASRPQGALGLPEQFFGPGTRLTVL.

The rearrangement joins TRBV19 to TRBJ2-6; 7 bases line up with TRBD2. The CDR3 totals 13 residues. Germline CDR1 and CDR2: LNHDA and SQIVND (reference sequence). V lost 6 bases, J lost 4 bases, and 0 bases stayed unmatched. The CDR3 DNA follows: TGTGCCAGTAGAGCGGGGGGGGCCAACGTCCTGACTTTC. Translation: CASRAGGANVLTF.

This clonotype was counted only a few times. J is TRBJ2-3 and V is TRBV3-1; 16 nucleotides align to TRBD2. The CDR3 contains 17 residues. The V gene's germline CDR1 is LGHDT and CDR2 YNNKEL (reference sequence). Trimming took 6 bases from V and 4 from J; bases not matched to a gene: 7. The CDR3 loop reads CASSRPGTSGGADTQYF. The CDR3 DNA is TGTGCCAGCAGTCGTCCCGGGACTAGCGGGGGGGCAGATACGCAGTATTTT.

This clonotype has only a few counts. The chain joins TRBV5-4 to TRBJ2-1; 10 nucleotides align to TRBD2. V shed 4 bases and J 10 bases; nucleotides not matched to a gene: 8. Germline CDR1 SGHNT, CDR2 YYREEE (reference sequence). This CDR3 has 14 amino acids. CDR3 amino acids: CASSPGTSAPEQFF. DNA for the CDR3: TGTGCCAGCAGCCCCGGGACTAGCGCCCCGGAGCAGTTCTTC. Combining the CDR3 with reference TRBV5-4 and TRBJ2-1 gives the whole variable domain ETGVTQSPTHLIKTRGQQVTLRCSSQSGHNTVSWYQQALGQGPQFIFQYYREEENGRGNFPPRFSGLQFPNYSSELNVNALELDDSALYLCASSPGTSAPEQFFGPGTRLTVL.